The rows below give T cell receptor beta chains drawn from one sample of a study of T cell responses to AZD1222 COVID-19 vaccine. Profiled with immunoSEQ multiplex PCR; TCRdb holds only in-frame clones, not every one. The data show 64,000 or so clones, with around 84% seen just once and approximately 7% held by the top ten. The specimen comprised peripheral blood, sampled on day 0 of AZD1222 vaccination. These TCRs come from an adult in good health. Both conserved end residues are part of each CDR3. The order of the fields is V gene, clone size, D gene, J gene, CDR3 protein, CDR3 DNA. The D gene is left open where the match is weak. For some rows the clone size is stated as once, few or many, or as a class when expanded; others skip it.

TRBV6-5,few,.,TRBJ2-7,CASSLTGTGKQYF,TGTGCCAGCAGCCTAACAGGAACAGGCAAGCAGTACTTC
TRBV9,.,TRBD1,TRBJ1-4,CASSGLDRVSEKLFF,TGTGCCAGCAGCGGCCTAGACAGGGTTTCTGAAAAACTGTTTTTT
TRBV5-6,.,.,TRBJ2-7,CASSWGAGLYEQYF,TGTGCCAGCAGCTGGGGGGCAGGGCTCTACGAGCAGTACTTC
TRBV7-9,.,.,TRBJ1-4,CASSLARTLATNEKLFF,TGTGCCAGCAGCTTAGCGCGGACGCTTGCAACTAATGAAAAACTGTTTTTT
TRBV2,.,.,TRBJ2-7,CASSDIGDPTSSYEQYF,TGTGCCAGCAGTGATATAGGTGACCCAACCTCATCCTACGAGCAGTACTTC
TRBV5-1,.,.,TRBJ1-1,CASSLHPANTEAFF,TGCGCCAGCAGCTTGCATCCGGCGAACACTGAAGCTTTCTTT
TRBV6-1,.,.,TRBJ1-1,CASSEGAALNTEAFF,TGCGCCAGCAGTGAAGGGGCAGCGCTGAACACTGAAGCTTTCTTT
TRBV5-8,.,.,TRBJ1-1,CASSLGGIAEAFF,TGTGCCAGCAGCTTGGGAGGGATAGCTGAAGCTTTCTTT
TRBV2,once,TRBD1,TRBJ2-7,CASLGGLDEQYF,TGTGCCAGCTTAGGGGGCCTGGACGAGCAGTACTTC
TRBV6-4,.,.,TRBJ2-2,CASSYRVNTGELFF,TGTGCCAGCAGCTACAGGGTTAACACCGGGGAGCTGTTTTTT
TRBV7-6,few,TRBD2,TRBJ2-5,CASSSGPSGGAAQETQYF,TGTGCCAGCAGCTCGGGACCCTCCGGGGGGGCGGCTCAAGAGACCCAGTACTTC
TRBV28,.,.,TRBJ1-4,CASSPTGRAEKLFF,TGTGCCAGCAGTCCCACAGGGAGGGCTGAAAAACTGTTTTTT
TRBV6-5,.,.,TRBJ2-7,CASDQGNYEQYF,TGTGCCAGCGACCAGGGTAACTACGAGCAGTACTTC
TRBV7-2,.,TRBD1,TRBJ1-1,CASSFTGTGSNTEAFF,TGTGCCAGCAGCTTTACCGGGACAGGGAGTAACACTGAAGCTTTCTTT
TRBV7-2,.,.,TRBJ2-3,CASSLGPAYTQYF,TGTGCCAGCAGCTTAGGGCCGGCGTATACGCAGTATTTT
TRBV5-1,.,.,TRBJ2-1,CASSLQDYNEQFF,TGCGCCAGCAGCTTGCAAGACTACAATGAGCAGTTCTTC
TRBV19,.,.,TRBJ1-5,CASTQVEWYGNQPQHF,TGTGCCAGTACCCAAGTCGAGTGGTATGGCAATCAGCCCCAGCATTTT
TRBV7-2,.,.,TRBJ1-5,CASSLDSLGQPQHF,TGTGCCAGCAGCTTGGACAGCTTGGGGCAGCCCCAGCATTTT
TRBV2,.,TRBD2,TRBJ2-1,CASSQGERGAYYNEQFF,TGTGCCAGCAGTCAGGGGGAGCGGGGGGCCTACTACAATGAGCAGTTCTTC
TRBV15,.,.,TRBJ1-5,CATSRVEYSNQPQHF,TGTGCCACCAGCAGAGTGGAATATAGCAATCAGCCCCAGCATTTT
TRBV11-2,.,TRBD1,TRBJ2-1,CASSWTGSEQFF,TGTGCCAGCAGCTGGACAGGGAGTGAGCAGTTCTTC
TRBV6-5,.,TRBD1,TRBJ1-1,CASSQNRGNGPEAFF,TGTGCCAGCAGTCAAAACAGGGGGAACGGCCCTGAAGCTTTCTTT
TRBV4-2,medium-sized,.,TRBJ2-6,CASSQVGQGFSGANVLTF,TGTGCCAGCAGCCAAGTAGGGCAGGGCTTTTCCGGGGCCAACGTCCTGACTTTC
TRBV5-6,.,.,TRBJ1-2,CASSLEQSLYGYTF,TGTGCCAGCAGCTTGGAACAGTCCCTCTATGGCTACACCTTC
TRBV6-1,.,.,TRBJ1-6,CASSDGGGPPLHF,TGTGCCAGCAGTGACGGGGGGGGCCCACCCCTCCACTTT
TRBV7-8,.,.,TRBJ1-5,CASSFLGNNQPQHF,TGTGCCAGCAGCTTCCTAGGTAACAATCAGCCCCAGCATTTT
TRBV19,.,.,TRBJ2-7,CASSYSFNYEQYF,TGTGCCAGTAGTTACTCGTTTAACTACGAGCAGTACTTC
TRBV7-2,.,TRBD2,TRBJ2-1,CASSLGRGGNNEQFF,TGTGCCAGCAGCTTAGGGCGGGGGGGAAACAATGAGCAGTTCTTC
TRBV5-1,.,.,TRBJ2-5,CASSLFDATQYF,TGCGCCAGCAGCTTGTTCGACGCGACCCAGTACTTC
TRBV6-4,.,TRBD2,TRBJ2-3,CASSDSGGAADTQYF,TGTGCCAGCAGTGACAGCGGGGGGGCGGCAGATACGCAGTATTTT
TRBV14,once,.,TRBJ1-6,CASSLKSRGGVSGSPLHF,TGTGCCAGCAGCCTCAAAAGCCGAGGGGGGGTGTCGGGTTCACCCCTCCACTTT
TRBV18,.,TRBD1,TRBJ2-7,CASSSLPTGTLREQYF,TGTGCCAGCTCATCCCTCCCGACAGGGACCTTACGCGAGCAGTACTTC
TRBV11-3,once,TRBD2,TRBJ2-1,CASSLGGGADEQFF,TGTGCCAGCAGCTTAGGCGGGGGGGCCGATGAGCAGTTCTTC
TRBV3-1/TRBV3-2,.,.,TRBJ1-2,CASSQEGQTYGYTF,TGTGCCAGCAGCCAAGAAGGACAGACCTATGGCTACACCTTC
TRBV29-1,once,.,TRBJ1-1,CSVGTGMKSNTEAFF,TGCAGCGTTGGTACAGGGATGAAATCGAACACTGAAGCTTTCTTT
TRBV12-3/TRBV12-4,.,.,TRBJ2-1,CASSFTRVGQFF,TGTGCCAGCAGTTTCACTAGAGTTGGGCAGTTCTTC